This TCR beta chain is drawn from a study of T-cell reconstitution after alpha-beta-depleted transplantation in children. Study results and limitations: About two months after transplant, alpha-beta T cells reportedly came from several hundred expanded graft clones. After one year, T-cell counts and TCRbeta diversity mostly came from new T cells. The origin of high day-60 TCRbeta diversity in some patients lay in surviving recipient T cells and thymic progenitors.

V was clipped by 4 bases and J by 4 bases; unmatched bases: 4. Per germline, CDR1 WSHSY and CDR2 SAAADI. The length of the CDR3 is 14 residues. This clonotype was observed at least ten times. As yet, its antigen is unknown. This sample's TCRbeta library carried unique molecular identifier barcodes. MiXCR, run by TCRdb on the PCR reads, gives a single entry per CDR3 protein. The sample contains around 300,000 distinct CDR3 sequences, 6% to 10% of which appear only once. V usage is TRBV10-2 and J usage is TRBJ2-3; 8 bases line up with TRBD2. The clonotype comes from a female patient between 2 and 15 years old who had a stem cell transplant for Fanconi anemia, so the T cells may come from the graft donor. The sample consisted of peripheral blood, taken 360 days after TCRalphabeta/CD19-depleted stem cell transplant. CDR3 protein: CASSVERESDTQYF. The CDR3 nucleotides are TGCGCCAGCAGTGTTGAGCGGGAGTCAGATACGCAGTATTTT.